Shown below are 19 T cell receptor beta chains from a single sample sequenced in a study of T cell responses to AZD1222 COVID-19 vaccine. Here immunoSEQ multiplex PCR was the method, and the copy in TCRdb shows in-frame clones only, minus some. The sample carries about 77,000 clones, more than 85% recorded once. This specimen consisted of peripheral blood, obtained 28 days after the second AZD1222 dose. The receptors here all came from an adult who received the AZD1222 COVID-19 vaccine.

The rearrangement links TRBV6-6 to TRBJ2-1, with D possibly TRBD1 on 6 matching bases. The germline CDR1 and CDR2 sequences are MNHNY and SVGAGI (reference sequence). V was pared by 2 bases and J by 0 bases, with 11 bases between. The CDR3 covers 16 residues. CDR3 DNA sequence: TGTGCCAGCAGTTACCCGACAGGAGCCTCCTACAATGAGCAGTTCTTC. Protein product: CASSYPTGASYNEQFF.

V gene TRBV28 combines with J gene TRBJ1-3; the D gene is possibly TRBD1 (6 bases). The germline V and J ends were trimmed by 6 bases and 7 bases, with 13 bases remaining between them. Germline-derived CDR1 and CDR2 are MDHEN and SYDVKM. This CDR3 region has 13 residues. CDR3 amino acids: CASRTGGRNTIYF. In nucleotides, the CDR3 is TGTGCCAGCAGGACGGGGGGGCGGAACACCATATATTTT.

This chain links TRBV25-1 with TRBJ1-3, with D possibly TRBD1 on 6 matching bases. The V gene lost 5 bases and the J gene lost 7 bases, with 15 bases spanning the gap. The CDR3 runs 14 residues. The germline CDR1 and CDR2 sequences are MGHDK and SYGVNS. The CDR3 is CASSNPGQANTIYF. CDR3 DNA sequence: TGTGCCAGCAGTAACCCGGGACAAGCGAACACCATATATTTT.

V is TRBV19 and J is TRBJ2-2; D is unresolved. The V end was cut by 3 bases, the J end by 2 bases, with 10 bases between. This CDR3 region has 15 residues. The germline V gene encodes CDR1 LNHDA and CDR2 SQIVND (reference sequence). In DNA, the CDR3 is TGTGCCAGTAGTATTTTTGGGTATAACACCGGGGAGCTGTTTTTT. It specifies CASSIFGYNTGELFF.

The gene calls are TRBV3-1 (or the pseudogene TRBV3-2) and TRBJ2-5; D unresolved. The CDR3 is 13 residues long. Deletions cut 3 bases from V and 7 bases from J, with 12 bases between. Germline V lookup: CDR1 LGHDT, CDR2 YNNKEL (reference sequence). The CDR3 loop is CASSHPEKRTQYF. In DNA form, the CDR3 reads TGTGCCAGCAGCCATCCTGAGAAGAGGACCCAGTACTTC.

This rearrangement joins TRBV29-1 to TRBJ2-3; TRBD2 matches at 7 bases. The CDR3 has 14 residues. The trim removed 5 bases at V and 3 bases at J, leaving 8 bases unmatched. The V gene's germline CDR1 is SQVTM and CDR2 ANQGSEA. CDR3 nucleotides: TGCAGCGTTAGGGACTACCCCACGACAGATACGCAGTATTTT. Amino acid sequence: CSVRDYPTTDTQYF.

The gene calls are TRBV7-6 and TRBJ1-1; D remains unclear. V gave up 2 bases and J gave up 4 bases, with 8 bases separating them. CDR1 is SGHVS, CDR2 FNYEAQ, per germline. The CDR3 contains 13 residues. The CDR3 DNA reads as TGTGCCAGCAGCTTATTCAGGTCCACTGAAGCTTTCTTT. Translating gives CASSLFRSTEAFF.

J is TRBJ2-3 and V is TRBV7-8; TRBD2 matches at 9 bases. The CDR3 spans 15 residues. Trimming cost V 6 bases and J 5 bases; bases outside gene matches: 9. CDR1 and CDR2 from the germline V gene are SGHVS and FQNEAQ. For the CDR3, the DNA is TGTGCCAGCAGTCACTTAGCGGGGGCGGGAGATACGCAGTATTTT. Amino acid sequence: CASSHLAGAGDTQYF.

This sequence joins TRBV19 and TRBJ2-7; D assignment may be TRBD1 or TRBD2 (5 bases each). Trimming left V 2 bases short and J 9 bases short, with 23 bases between. This CDR3 is built from 16 residues. Per germline, CDR1 LNHDA and CDR2 SQIVND (reference sequence). The CDR3 sequence is CASSIPPGQGTSVQYF. CDR3 coding DNA: TGTGCCAGTAGTATACCCCCCGGACAAGGGACCTCGGTGCAGTACTTC.

This clone came up a few times. V usage is TRBV6-1 and J usage is TRBJ2-7; TRBD2 agrees at 8 bases. The CDR3 is 16 amino acids. In germline, CDR1 is MNHNS, CDR2 SASEGT. The J segment lost 5 bases and the V segment lost 4 bases, leaving 13 bases of the junction unmatched. CDR3 bases: TGTGCCAGCAGTGGCGTGGCGGGGGGCGCAAGTGACGAGCAGTACTTC. It codes for CASSGVAGGASDEQYF.

This sequence joins TRBV7-9 and TRBJ1-2, with D unclear. The ends were cut back, 4 bases at V and 4 bases at J, with 19 bases in the middle. The CDR3 spans 16 residues. The germline gives CDR1 SEHNR, CDR2 FQNEAQ (reference sequence). The CDR3 protein is CASSSPRQMKFYGYTF. The CDR3, as DNA: TGTGCCAGCAGCTCCCCGAGGCAGATGAAGTTCTATGGCTACACCTTC.

The chain carries TRBV10-3 and TRBJ2-3; D is unclear. The CDR3 loop spans 16 amino acids. Trimming pared 0 bases from V and 3 bases from J, leaving 13 bases between. CDR1 and CDR2 (germline): ENHRY, SYGVKD. CDR3 sequence reads: CAISESERTGTDTQYF. The CDR3 DNA follows: TGTGCCATCAGTGAGTCGGAACGAACTGGGACAGATACGCAGTATTTT.

The chain uses TRBV4-3 and TRBJ2-7; TRBD2 is a possible D gene (5 bases). V shed 0 bases and J shed 6 bases, with 12 bases lying between them. In germline, CDR1 is LGHNA, CDR2 YSLEER. The CDR3 consists of 14 residues. CDR3 region: CASSQDLGRTEQYF. CDR3 DNA: TGCGCCAGCAGCCAAGACCTGGGGAGAACCGAGCAGTACTTC.

V usage is TRBV30 and J usage is TRBJ1-1; D is perhaps TRBD1 (5 bases). The CDR3 is made up of 13 amino acids. The ends were cut back, 0 bases at V and 11 bases at J, with 16 bases in the middle. Germline CDR1 and CDR2: GTSNPN and SVGIG (reference sequence). CDR3: CAWSVDDSKGAFF. Here the CDR3 DNA reads TGTGCCTGGAGTGTAGACGACTCCAAGGGGGCTTTCTTT. The full variable domain, rest sourced from reference TRBV30 and TRBJ1-1, is SQTIHQWPATLVQPVGSPLSLECTVEGTSNPNLYWYRQAAGRGLQLLFYSVGIGQISSEVPQNLSASRPQDRQFILSSKKLLLSDSGFYLCAWSVDDSKGAFFGQGTRLTVV.

The rearrangement joins TRBV9 to TRBJ1-1, with D uncertain. CDR3 length: 14 residues. Per the germline V gene, CDR1 is SGDLS and CDR2 is YYNGEE. V shed 0 bases and J shed 5 bases, with 11 bases lying between them. For the CDR3, the DNA is TGTGCCAGCAGCGTAGTGGAACGAGGGACTGAAGCTTTCTTT. Encoded protein: CASSVVERGTEAFF.

V and J are TRBV11-2 and TRBJ2-5; D perhaps matches TRBD2 (6 bases). The CDR3 sequence is 15 residues long. The germline CDR1 and CDR2 sequences are SGHAT and FQNNGV. The V and J ends lost 4 bases and 2 bases respectively, with 14 bases between them. The CDR3 DNA is TGTGCCAGCAGCTCTATCCGGGAGCGTCAAGAGACCCAGTACTTC. The encoded protein is CASSSIRERQETQYF.

The V gene is TRBV18, the J gene TRBJ1-6; D remains ambiguous. V shed 3 bases and J shed 8 bases, with 8 bases lying between them. Germline V gene sequence: CDR1 KGHSH, CDR2 LQKENI. The CDR3 contains 13 residues. The CDR3 sequence is CASSPLEDSPLHF. The CDR3 DNA sequence: TGTGCCAGCTCACCTCTGGAAGATTCACCCCTCCACTTT.

This clone was detected only once. The chain uses TRBV30 and TRBJ1-4; D gene ambiguous. The CDR3 has 13 residues. The germline V gene has CDR1 GTSNPN and CDR2 SVGIG (reference sequence). V lost 3 bases, J lost 7 bases, and 12 bases lay in between. The CDR3 nucleotides are TGTGCCTGGAGCCCCCTTCGGGGTGAAAAACTGTTTTTT. It translates to CAWSPLRGEKLFF.

The CDR3 DNA sequence: TGTGCCAGCAGCTTACGGAAGGCCACCGGGGAGCTGTTTTTT. It translates to CASSLRKATGELFF. The V call is TRBV7-3, the J call TRBJ2-2; D uncertain. Germline lookup yields CDR1 SGHTA and CDR2 FQGTGA. V dropped 2 bases and J dropped 4 bases, with 8 bases sitting between them. CDR3 size: 14 residues.